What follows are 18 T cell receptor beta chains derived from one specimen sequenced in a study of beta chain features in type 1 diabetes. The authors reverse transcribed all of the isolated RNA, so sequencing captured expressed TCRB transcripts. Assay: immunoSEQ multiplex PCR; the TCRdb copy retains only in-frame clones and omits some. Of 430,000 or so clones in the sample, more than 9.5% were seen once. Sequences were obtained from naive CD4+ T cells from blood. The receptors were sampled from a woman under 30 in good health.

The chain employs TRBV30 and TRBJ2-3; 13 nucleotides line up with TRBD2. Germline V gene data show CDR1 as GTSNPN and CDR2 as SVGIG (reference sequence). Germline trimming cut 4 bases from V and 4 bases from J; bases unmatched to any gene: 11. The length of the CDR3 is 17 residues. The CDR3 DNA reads TGTGCCTGGAACCCCACAAGGACTAGCGGGAGTCCAGATACGCAGTATTTT. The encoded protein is CAWNPTRTSGSPDTQYF.

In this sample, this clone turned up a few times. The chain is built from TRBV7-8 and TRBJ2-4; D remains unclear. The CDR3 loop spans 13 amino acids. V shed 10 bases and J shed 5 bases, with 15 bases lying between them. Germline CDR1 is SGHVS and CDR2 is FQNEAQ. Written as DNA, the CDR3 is TGTGCCACGACGAAAATCGTCCAAAACATTCAGTACTTC. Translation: CATTKIVQNIQYF.

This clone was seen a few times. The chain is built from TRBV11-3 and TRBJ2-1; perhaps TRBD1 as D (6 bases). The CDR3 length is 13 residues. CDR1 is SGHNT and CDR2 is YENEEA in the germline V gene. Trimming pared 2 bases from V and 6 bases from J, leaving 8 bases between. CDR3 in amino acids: CASSLTGFNEQFF. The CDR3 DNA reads TGTGCCAGCAGCTTAACAGGGTTCAATGAGCAGTTCTTC.

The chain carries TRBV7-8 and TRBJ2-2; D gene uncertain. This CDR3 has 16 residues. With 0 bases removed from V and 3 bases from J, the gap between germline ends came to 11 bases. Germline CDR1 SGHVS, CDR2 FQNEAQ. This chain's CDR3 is CASSLAIAQDTGELFF. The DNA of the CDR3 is TGTGCCAGCAGCTTAGCGATAGCCCAGGACACCGGGGAGCTGTTTTTT. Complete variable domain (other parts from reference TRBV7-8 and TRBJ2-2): GAGVSQSPRYKVAKRGQDVALRCDPISGHVSLFWYQQALGQGPEFLTYFQNEAQLDKSGLPSDRFFAERPEGSVSTLKIQRTQQEDSAVYLCASSLAIAQDTGELFFGEGSRLTVL.

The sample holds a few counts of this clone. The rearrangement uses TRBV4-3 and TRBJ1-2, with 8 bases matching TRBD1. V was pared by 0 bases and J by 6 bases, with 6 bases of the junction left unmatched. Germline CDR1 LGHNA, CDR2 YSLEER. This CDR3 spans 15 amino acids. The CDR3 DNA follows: TGCGCCAGCAGCCAAGAATTACACAGGGGGAATGGCTACACCTTC. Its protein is CASSQELHRGNGYTF.

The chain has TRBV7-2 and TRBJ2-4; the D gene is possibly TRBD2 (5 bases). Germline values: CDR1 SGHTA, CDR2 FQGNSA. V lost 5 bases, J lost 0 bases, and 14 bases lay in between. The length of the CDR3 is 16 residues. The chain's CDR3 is CASSPGLPLAKNIQYF. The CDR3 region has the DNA TGTGCCAGCAGCCCAGGACTGCCCTTAGCCAAAAACATTCAGTACTTC.

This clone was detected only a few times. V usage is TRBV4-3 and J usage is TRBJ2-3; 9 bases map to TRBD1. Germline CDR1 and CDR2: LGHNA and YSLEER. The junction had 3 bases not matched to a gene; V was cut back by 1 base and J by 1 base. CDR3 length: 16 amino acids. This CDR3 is CASSQGDRAGTDTQYF. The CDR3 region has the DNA TGCGCCAGCAGCCAAGGGGACAGGGCTGGCACAGATACGCAGTATTTT.

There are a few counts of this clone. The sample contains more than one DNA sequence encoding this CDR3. CDR3 bases: TGTGCCAGCAGCGTAGGCCCCACAGATACGCAGTATTTT. Protein product: CASSVGPTDTQYF. The chain combines TRBV9 with TRBJ2-3; the D is unclear. Trimming left V 0 bases short and J 2 bases short, with 4 bases between. CDR3 size: 13 residues. Per the germline V gene, CDR1 is SGDLS and CDR2 is YYNGEE.

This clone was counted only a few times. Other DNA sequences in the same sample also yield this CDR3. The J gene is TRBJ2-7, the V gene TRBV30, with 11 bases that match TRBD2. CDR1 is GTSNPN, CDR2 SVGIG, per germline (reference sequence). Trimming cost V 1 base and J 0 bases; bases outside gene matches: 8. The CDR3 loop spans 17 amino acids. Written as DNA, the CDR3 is TGTGCCTGGAGTGGCGGTCGGACTAGCGGGCGCTCCTACGAGCAGTACTTC. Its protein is CAWSGGRTSGRSYEQYF.

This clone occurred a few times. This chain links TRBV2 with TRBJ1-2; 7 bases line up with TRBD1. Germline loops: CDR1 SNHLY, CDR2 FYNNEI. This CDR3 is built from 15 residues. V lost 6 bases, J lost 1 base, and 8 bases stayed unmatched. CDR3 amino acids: CASSVTGTVNYGYTF. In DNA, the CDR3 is TGTGCCAGCAGCGTCACCGGGACAGTTAACTATGGCTACACCTTC. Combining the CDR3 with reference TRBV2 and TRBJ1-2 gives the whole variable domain EPEVTQTPSHQVTQMGQEVILRCVPISNHLYFYWYRQILGQKVEFLVSFYNNEISEKSEIFDDQFSVERPDGSNFTLKIRSTKLEDSAMYFCASSVTGTVNYGYTFGSGTRLTVV.

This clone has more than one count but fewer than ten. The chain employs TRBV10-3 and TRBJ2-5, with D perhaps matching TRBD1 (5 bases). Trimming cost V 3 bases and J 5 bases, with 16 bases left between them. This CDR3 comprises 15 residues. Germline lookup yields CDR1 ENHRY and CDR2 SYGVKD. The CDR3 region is CAISDPLPAGETQYF. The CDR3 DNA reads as TGTGCCATCAGTGATCCACTACCAGCAGGGGAGACCCAGTACTTC.

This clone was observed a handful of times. CDR3 nucleotides: TGTGCCAGCAGCAGCCCGGGGGAGGGCTACGAGCAGTACTTC. Translated: CASSSPGEGYEQYF. This sequence joins TRBV21-1 and TRBJ2-7; the table's D gene call, TRBD2, was not cross checked with the DNA. TRBV21-1 is a listed pseudogene. The length of the CDR3 is 14 residues.

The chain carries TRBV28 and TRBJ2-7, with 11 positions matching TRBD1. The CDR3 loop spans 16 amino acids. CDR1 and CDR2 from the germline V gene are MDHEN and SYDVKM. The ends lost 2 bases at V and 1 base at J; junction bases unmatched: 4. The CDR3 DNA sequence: TGTGCCAGCAGTTTACTAGGACAGGGGGCATCCTACGAGCAGTACTTC. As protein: CASSLLGQGASYEQYF.

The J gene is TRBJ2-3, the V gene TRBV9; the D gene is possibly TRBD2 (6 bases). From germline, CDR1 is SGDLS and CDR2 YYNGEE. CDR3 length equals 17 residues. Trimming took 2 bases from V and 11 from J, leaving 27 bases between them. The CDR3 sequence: CASSVTPGVAGGIGQYF. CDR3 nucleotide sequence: TGTGCCAGCAGCGTCACCCCTGGGGTAGCCGGGGGTATTGGGCAGTATTTT.

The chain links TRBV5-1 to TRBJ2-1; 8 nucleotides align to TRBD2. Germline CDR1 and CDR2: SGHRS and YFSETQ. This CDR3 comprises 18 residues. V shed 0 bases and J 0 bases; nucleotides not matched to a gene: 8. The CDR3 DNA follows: TGCGCCAGCAGCTTGGTCGGCGGGGGGCACAGCTCCTACAATGAGCAGTTCTTC. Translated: CASSLVGGGHSSYNEQFF.

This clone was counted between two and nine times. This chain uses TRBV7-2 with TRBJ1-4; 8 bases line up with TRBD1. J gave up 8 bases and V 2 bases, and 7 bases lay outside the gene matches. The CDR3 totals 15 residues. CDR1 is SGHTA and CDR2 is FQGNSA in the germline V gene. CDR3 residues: CASSLRQGAGEKLFF. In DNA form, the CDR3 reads TGTGCCAGCAGCTTAAGGCAGGGGGCGGGAGAAAAACTGTTTTTT. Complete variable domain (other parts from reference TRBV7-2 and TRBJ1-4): GAGVSQSPSNKVTEKGKDVELRCDPISGHTALYWYRQSLGQGLEFLIYFQGNSAPDKSGLPSDRFSAERTGGSVSTLTIQRTQQEDSAVYLCASSLRQGAGEKLFFGSGTQLSVL.

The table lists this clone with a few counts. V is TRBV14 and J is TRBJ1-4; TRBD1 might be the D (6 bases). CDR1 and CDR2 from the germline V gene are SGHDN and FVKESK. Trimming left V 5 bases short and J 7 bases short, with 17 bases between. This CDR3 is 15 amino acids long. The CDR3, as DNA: TGTGCCAGCAGCGAGAAAGACAGGAAGAGTGAAAAACTGTTTTTT. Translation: CASSEKDRKSEKLFF.

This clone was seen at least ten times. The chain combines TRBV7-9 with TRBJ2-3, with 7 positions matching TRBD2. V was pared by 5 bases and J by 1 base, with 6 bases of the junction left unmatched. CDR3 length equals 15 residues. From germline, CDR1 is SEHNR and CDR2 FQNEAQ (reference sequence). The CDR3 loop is CASSRSTSGTDTQYF. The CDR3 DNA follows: TGTGCCAGCAGCAGATCAACTAGCGGCACAGATACGCAGTATTTT.